This T cell receptor (beta chain) was observed in a study of metastatic and nonmetastatic thyroid tumors. Overall study: Repertoire data that came from the blood and tumor or nodule tissue of malignant and benign thyroid patients were compared. Broader study findings: Compared with benign nodules, malignant thyroid tumors were reported to have significantly higher TCR beta diversity in both blood and tumor.

MiXCR reprocessed the PCR reads for TCRdb. The sample yields 35,000 to 50,000 clones, around a sixth seen once. No patient received treatment before thyroid surgery. V gave up 5 bases and J gave up 3 bases; unmatched junction bases: 5. The CDR3 is made up of 15 amino acids. From germline, CDR1 is SGHTA and CDR2 FQGNSA. This clone was seen repeatedly, ten times or more. Its antigen remains unidentified. This receptor was identified in a female donor with papillary thyroid cancer or a benign thyroid nodule (not recorded which). Some clones in this sample may be carry-over from other donors' samples. This chain links TRBV7-2 with TRBJ1-4, with 8 bases aligning to TRBD1. Input material: tumor tissue. The CDR3 region is CASSAGGLANEKLFF. The DNA for the CDR3 is TGTGCCAGCAGCGCAGGGGGCCTTGCTAATGAAAAACTGTTTTTT. The variable domain in full, completed from reference TRBV7-2 and TRBJ1-4, reads GAGVSQSPSNKVTEKGKDVELRCDPISGHTALYWYRQSLGQGLEFLIYFQGNSAPDKSGLPSDRFSAERTGGSVSTLTIQRTQQEDSAVYLCASSAGGLANEKLFFGSGTQLSVL.